Each of the 26 T cell receptor beta chains below was sequenced from the same sample in a study of blood T cell repertoires in COVID-19. The data were produced by immunoSEQ multiplex PCR, yet TCRdb's version contains in-frame clones alone and is incomplete. Of about 130,000 clones listed, approximately 84% are singletons. Sequencing was done on a sample of peripheral blood. These receptors all come from a human donor in a cohort sampled during active COVID-19.

V usage is TRBV4-2 and J usage is TRBJ1-5, with D unclear. The length of the CDR3 is 13 residues. Germline V CDR1 and CDR2: LGHNA, YNFKEQ. Trimming took off 4 bases at V and 10 bases at J, with 14 bases between the two ends. The CDR3 spells CASSLTSEGPQHF. In DNA form, the CDR3 reads TGTGCCAGCAGCCTGACGTCCGAGGGCCCCCAGCATTTT.

Here the CDR3 DNA reads TGTGCCAGCAGTAAGACAGGGGGAAACTATGGCTACACCTTC. Residues: CASSKTGGNYGYTF. The chain is built from TRBV7-8 and TRBJ1-2; 9 nucleotides match TRBD1. J gave up 2 bases and V 6 bases, and 4 bases lay outside the gene matches. This CDR3 spans 14 amino acids. Germline V gives CDR1 SGHVS, CDR2 FQNEAQ.

This clone was counted a few times. The chain has TRBV19 and TRBJ1-1; D remains ambiguous. Trimming left V 8 bases short and J 0 bases short, with 13 bases between. From germline, CDR1 is LNHDA and CDR2 SQIVND (reference sequence). This CDR3 contains 14 residues. CDR3 amino acids: CASDPGVMNTEAFF. CDR3 DNA: TGTGCCAGTGACCCCGGGGTTATGAACACTGAAGCTTTCTTT.

This chain joins TRBV14 and TRBJ2-7, with TRBD2 matching over 7 bases. Germline V gene data show CDR1 as SGHDN and CDR2 as FVKESK. This CDR3 has 16 amino acids. Trimming at V came to 7 bases and at J to 2 bases, leaving 14 bases not matched to a gene. In DNA form, the CDR3 reads TGTGCCAGCACATCAAAACACTCACTAGCGACCTACGAGCAGTACTTC. Translated, it gives CASTSKHSLATYEQYF.

This clone was counted at least ten times. This chain connects TRBV29-1 to TRBJ1-5, with a weak D call TRBD1 (5 bases). Per germline, CDR1 SQVTM and CDR2 ANQGSEA. This CDR3 is built from 14 residues. The V end lost 6 bases, the J end lost 5 bases, and 17 bases lay between the germline ends. The DNA of the CDR3 is TGCAGCGTCTCGGACACCCTTGGAGATCAGCCCCAGCATTTT. The encoded protein is CSVSDTLGDQPQHF.

V and J are TRBV7-2 and TRBJ2-1; 8 bases agree with TRBD2. CDR1 is SGHTA, CDR2 FQGNSA, per germline. V was clipped by 0 bases and J by 8 bases; unmatched bases: 3. The CDR3 contains 14 residues. CDR3 nucleotide sequence: TGTGCCAGCAGCTTAGCTAGCGGGGTCTATGAGCAGTTCTTC. Translation gives CASSLASGVYEQFF.

DNA for the CDR3: TGTGCCGCCAGTCACCAGGGAACGGCAGAGACCCAGTACTTC. Its protein is CAASHQGTAETQYF. The chain is built from TRBV5-4 and TRBJ2-5, with D perhaps TRBD1 (5 bases). The CDR3 spans 14 residues. Germline CDR1 is SGHNT and CDR2 is YYREEE (reference sequence). Trimming pared 10 bases from V and 4 bases from J, leaving 20 bases between.

The chain links TRBV11-2 to TRBJ1-2; D is possibly TRBD1 (5 bases). The CDR3 loop spans 16 amino acids. V was cut by 2 bases and J by 7 bases, with 20 bases left in between. CDR1 is SGHAT and CDR2 is FQNNGV in the germline V gene. CDR3 protein: CASSLKAPGGIGGYTF. The CDR3 DNA reads TGTGCCAGCAGCTTAAAGGCCCCCGGGGGGATTGGTGGCTACACCTTC.

This chain joins TRBV6-6 and TRBJ2-2; 10 bases fit TRBD1. The CDR3 loop spans 14 amino acids. The germline V gene encodes CDR1 MNHNY and CDR2 SVGAGI (reference sequence). Trimming took 5 bases from V and 3 from J; bases not matched to a gene: 0. The CDR3 DNA follows: TGTGCCAGCAGTGGACAGGGGGACACCGGGGAGCTGTTTTTT. Residues: CASSGQGDTGELFF.

This clone was detected a few times. This chain links TRBV7-9 with TRBJ2-7; tentatively, D is TRBD2 (6 bases). Germline V lookup: CDR1 SEHNR, CDR2 FQNEAQ (reference sequence). The V gene lost 5 bases and the J gene lost 3 bases, with 20 bases spanning the gap. This CDR3 has 16 residues. As DNA, the CDR3 is TGTGCCAGCAGCCCTCGCGGAGGGCAGGGTCTCTACGAGCAGTACTTC. It specifies CASSPRGGQGLYEQYF.

The genes are TRBV9 and TRBJ2-3; 8 nucleotides agree with TRBD2. The CDR3 loop spans 15 amino acids. Per germline, CDR1 SGDLS and CDR2 YYNGEE. Trimming cost V 1 base and J 4 bases; bases outside gene matches: 5. The CDR3 coding sequence is TGTGCCAGCAGCGTACAGCGGGGGTGGGCAGATACGCAGTATTTT. Residues: CASSVQRGWADTQYF.

This clone was counted a single time. This chain joins TRBV19 and TRBJ1-4, with D perhaps TRBD1 (6 bases). Per the germline V gene, CDR1 is LNHDA and CDR2 is SQIVND (reference sequence). The CDR3 runs 19 residues. V shed 6 bases and J shed 4 bases, with 27 bases lying between them. CDR3 residues: CASSSPAGGRGQGNEKLFF. The CDR3 nucleotides read TGTGCCAGTAGCTCCCCGGCGGGGGGTCGGGGGCAAGGTAATGAAAAACTGTTTTTT.

This chain connects TRBV27 to TRBJ2-5; 7 bases agree with TRBD1. J was trimmed by 1 base and V by 5 bases; bases with no gene match: 10. The CDR3 loop spans 16 amino acids. CDR1 and CDR2 (germline): MNHEY, SMNVEV (reference sequence). CDR3 loop: CASSPLTGIGQETQYF. The CDR3 DNA reads as TGTGCCAGCAGTCCCCTGACAGGGATTGGCCAAGAGACCCAGTACTTC.

The chain joins TRBV18 to TRBJ2-7; the D is unclear. Germline values: CDR1 KGHSH, CDR2 LQKENI. The V gene lost 3 bases and the J gene lost 1 base, with 13 bases spanning the gap. The CDR3 runs 15 residues. CDR3 sequence: CASSPASSLSYEQYF. The CDR3 DNA reads as TGTGCCAGCTCACCGGCGAGTAGCTTGTCCTACGAGCAGTACTTC.

The genes are TRBV12-2 and TRBJ2-7; TRBD2 is the table's D call and was not checked against the DNA. TRBV12-2 is a known pseudogene. The CDR3 spans 16 residues. This chain's CDR3 is CASRFRSGGPSYEQYF. CDR3 DNA: TGTGCAAGTCGCTTTCGGTCCGGAGGACCCTCCTACGAGCAGTACTTC.

The rearrangement uses TRBV29-1 and TRBJ1-2, with TRBD1 identical over 8 bases. The germline gives CDR1 SQVTM, CDR2 ANQGSEA. This CDR3 has 14 residues. Losses at the gene ends were 5 bases for V and 3 bases for J; bases not matched to a gene: 8. The CDR3, as DNA: TGCAGCGTTCTCGACAGGGGTGGGTACTATGGCTACACCTTC. The encoded protein is CSVLDRGGYYGYTF.

J is TRBJ2-3 and V is TRBV13; D is perhaps TRBD2 (6 bases). CDR1 is PRHDT and CDR2 is FYEKMQ in the germline V gene (reference sequence). Trimming took off 6 bases at V and 4 bases at J, with 23 bases between the two ends. The CDR3 runs to 17 residues. The CDR3 bases are TGTGCCAGCAGTTCCTGGATAGGGACTTCGGAATCAGATACGCAGTATTTT. This translates into CASSSWIGTSESDTQYF.

This sequence joins TRBV20-1 and TRBJ2-1; the match to TRBD1 covers 7 bases. The CDR3 has 11 amino acids. CDR1 is DFQATT, CDR2 SNEGSKA, per germline (reference sequence). CDR3 sequence: CSRGNDNEQFF. Here the CDR3 DNA reads TGCAGCAGGGGGAACGACAATGAGCAGTTCTTC.

The chain uses TRBV30 and TRBJ1-4; D may be TRBD1 (5 bases). CDR3 length: 14 amino acids. V was cut by 2 bases and J by 8 bases, with 15 bases left in between. From germline, CDR1 is GTSNPN and CDR2 SVGIG (reference sequence). This chain's CDR3 is CAWSKDRGGEKLFF. Here the CDR3 DNA reads TGTGCCTGGAGTAAGGACCGGGGGGGAGAAAAACTGTTTTTT.

This chain connects TRBV6-5 to TRBJ1-5; D call uncertain. Trimming cost V 6 bases and J 2 bases, with 14 bases left between them. CDR3 length: 15 residues. CDR1 MNHEY and CDR2 SVGAGI come from the germline V gene. CDR3 loop: CASSMGWQGNQPQHF. The DNA of the CDR3 is TGTGCCAGCAGCATGGGCTGGCAGGGCAATCAGCCCCAGCATTTT.

This chain connects TRBV5-6 to TRBJ2-2, with D maybe TRBD2 (6 bases). With 7 bases removed from V and 2 bases from J, the gap between germline ends came to 21 bases. The CDR3 runs 17 residues. Germline V lookup: CDR1 SGHDT, CDR2 YYEEEE. CDR3 loop: CASSRGSVGLNTGELFF. The DNA for the CDR3 is TGTGCCAGCTCGAGAGGGTCGGTGGGACTTAACACCGGGGAGCTGTTTTTT. Full variable domain (rest looked up from reference TRBV5-6 and TRBJ2-2): DAGVTQSPTHLIKTRGQQVTLRCSPKSGHDTVSWYQQALGQGPQFIFQYYEEEERQRGNFPDRFSGHQFPNYSSELNVNALLLGDSALYLCASSRGSVGLNTGELFFGEGSRLTVL.

The V call is TRBV7-2, the J call TRBJ2-5; 8 positions agree with TRBD2. This CDR3 spans 15 amino acids. CDR1 is SGHTA and CDR2 is FQGNSA in the germline V gene. The J segment lost 2 bases and the V segment lost 2 bases, leaving 4 bases of the junction unmatched. The CDR3 sequence: CASSLIGLAQETQYF. The CDR3 DNA reads TGTGCCAGCAGCTTAATAGGACTAGCACAAGAGACCCAGTACTTC.

The chain has TRBV5-1 and TRBJ1-2, with TRBD1 identical over 7 bases. V lost 4 bases to trimming and J lost 2 bases; unmatched junction nucleotides: 5. CDR1 SGHRS and CDR2 YFSETQ come from the germline V gene. The CDR3 covers 14 residues. DNA of the CDR3: TGCGCCAGCAGCCCGGAGGACAGGAACTATGGCTACACCTTC. It encodes CASSPEDRNYGYTF.

The V gene is TRBV10-1, the J gene TRBJ2-3, with 8 bases that match TRBD2. The J segment lost 2 bases and the V segment lost 8 bases, leaving 12 bases of the junction unmatched. CDR3 size: 16 residues. Germline loops: CDR1 WNHNN, CDR2 SYGVQD (reference sequence). CDR3 protein: CASGQGEAGDTDTQYF. In nucleotides, the CDR3 is TGCGCCAGCGGCCAAGGGGAAGCGGGGGACACAGATACGCAGTATTTT.

CDR3 nucleotide sequence: TGTGCCAGCAGTTTAACCCGAGATCAGCCCCAGCATTTT. As protein: CASSLTRDQPQHF. The chain links TRBV12-3 or TRBV12-4 to TRBJ1-5; the D is unclear. V gave up 2 bases and J gave up 5 bases, with 7 bases separating them. This CDR3 is 13 amino acids long.

The genes are TRBV13 and TRBJ2-7; weak D call: TRBD2 (7 bases). V lost 5 bases and J 3 bases, leaving 20 bases between the germline ends. Germline V gives CDR1 PRHDT, CDR2 FYEKMQ (reference sequence). The CDR3 contains 16 residues. The CDR3 DNA reads as TGTGCCAGCAGCCCCCAGGGGCGGGGGCTTAACTACGAGCAGTACTTC. It encodes CASSPQGRGLNYEQYF.